This T cell receptor (beta chain) derives from a study of T cells after yellow fever vaccination. Study-wide background: The authors prepared low-cell-number fractions using SMART-Seq v4 Ultra Low Input.

The sample holds many counts of this clonotype. What it recognizes is unknown. TCRdb re-called the 5' RACE reads with MiXCR, one entry per CDR3 protein. The sample lists about 320,000 distinct CDR3 sequences; around 4.3% were seen once. Trimming removed 6 bases at V and 6 bases at J, with 11 bases between. The CDR3 runs 12 residues. General observations from the study: Although most clonotypes did not, a small share appeared in both CD4 and CD8 compartments. Boosting was followed by the reappearance of most primary-vaccination clones (just under 97% CD4, 88% CD8).

The chain carries TRBV12-3 or TRBV12-4 and TRBJ1-2; TRBD1 is a possible D gene (5 bases). The source of this sequence is a man between 18 and 29 years old who received the YFV17D yellow fever vaccine. The specimen was PBMCs, collected 15 days after the yellow fever booster vaccination. CDR3 sequence reads: CASSPGHHGYTF. CDR3 nucleotides: TGTGCCAGCAGCCCCGGACACCATGGCTACACCTTC.